These 5 T cell receptor beta chains share one sample of origin, sequenced in a study of T cells in narcolepsy. Data came from immunoSEQ multiplex PCR; TCRdb stores just in-frame clones and leaves some out. The sample has about 3,400 clones; 62% are singletons. Sequenced sample: CD45RA- memory CD8+ T cells from PBMCs. These receptors were collected from a human donor with narcolepsy.

The chain joins TRBV2 to TRBJ2-4; the match to TRBD2 covers 8 bases. Germline V gene lookup returns CDR1 SNHLY and CDR2 FYNNEI. The ends lost 6 bases at V and 1 base at J; junction bases unmatched: 5. The CDR3 extends over 15 amino acids. This CDR3 reads CASRPSGGAKNIQYF. CDR3 coding DNA: TGTGCCAGCAGGCCCTCGGGAGGGGCCAAAAACATTCAGTACTTC.

This clone was seen only a few times. V usage is TRBV10-3 and J usage is TRBJ1-1; D might be TRBD1 (5 bases). The CDR3 length is 13 residues. V was shortened by 2 bases and J by 1 base, with 5 bases between the two germline ends. The germline V gene has CDR1 ENHRY and CDR2 SYGVKD. For the CDR3, the DNA is TGTGCCATCAGTGAGGACAGGAACACTGAAGCTTTCTTT. It yields the protein CAISEDRNTEAFF.

In this sample, this clone turned up a few times. The rearrangement joins TRBV25-1 to TRBJ1-6; 7 bases match TRBD1. The germline gives CDR1 MGHDK, CDR2 SYGVNS. This CDR3 is 14 amino acids long. V shed 6 bases and J 2 bases; nucleotides not matched to a gene: 1. The CDR3 loop reads CASRQGPYNSPLHF. CDR3 coding DNA: TGTGCCAGCAGACAGGGGCCCTATAATTCACCCCTCCACTTT.

The rearrangement links TRBV11-2 to TRBJ1-2; 8 nucleotides line up with TRBD1. The CDR3 loop spans 14 amino acids. From germline, CDR1 is SGHAT and CDR2 FQNNGV. The V segment lost 6 bases and the J segment 4 bases; nucleotides outside the gene matches: 7. The CDR3 bases are TGTGCCAGCAGTCCCACAGGGGGGCCCTATGGCTACACCTTC. This encodes CASSPTGGPYGYTF.

The V call is TRBV23-1, the J call TRBJ1-5; 11 nucleotides agree with TRBD1. TRBV23-1 is recorded as an ORF, its role being uncertain. This CDR3 has 21 residues. J gave up 3 bases and V 2 bases, and 18 bases lay outside the gene matches. The CDR3 DNA follows: TGCGCCAGCAGTCAACCTAGTCTTCGGACAGGGGGCCCTAACCCCAATCAGCCCCAGCATTTT. It translates to CASSQPSLRTGGPNPNQPQHF.